The clone carrying this T cell receptor (beta chain) has more than one count but fewer than ten. The data were taken from a study of beta chain features in type 1 diabetes. In the study overall: There was similarity between patients and healthy donors in age, gender and cell yields.

Expressed TCRB transcripts were sequenced because the isolated RNA had all been reverse transcribed beforehand. Method: immunoSEQ multiplex PCR; TCRdb's copy keeps in-frame clones and lacks some. The sample has 150,000 or so clones, 9% to 10% seen once; the top ten hold 0.55% to 0.65%. This CDR3 is built from 12 residues. The germline V and J ends were trimmed by 5 bases and 5 bases, with 7 bases remaining between them. Looked up from germline, CDR1 is SGHVS and CDR2 is FNYEAQ. The gene calls are TRBV7-6 and TRBJ2-1; D unclear. The TCR originated in a woman between 40 and 55 years old in good health. Sample: central memory CD4+ T cells from blood. The CDR3 region has the DNA TGTGCCAGCAGCCGAGCGAACAATGAGCAGTTCTTC. Its translation: CASSRANNEQFF.